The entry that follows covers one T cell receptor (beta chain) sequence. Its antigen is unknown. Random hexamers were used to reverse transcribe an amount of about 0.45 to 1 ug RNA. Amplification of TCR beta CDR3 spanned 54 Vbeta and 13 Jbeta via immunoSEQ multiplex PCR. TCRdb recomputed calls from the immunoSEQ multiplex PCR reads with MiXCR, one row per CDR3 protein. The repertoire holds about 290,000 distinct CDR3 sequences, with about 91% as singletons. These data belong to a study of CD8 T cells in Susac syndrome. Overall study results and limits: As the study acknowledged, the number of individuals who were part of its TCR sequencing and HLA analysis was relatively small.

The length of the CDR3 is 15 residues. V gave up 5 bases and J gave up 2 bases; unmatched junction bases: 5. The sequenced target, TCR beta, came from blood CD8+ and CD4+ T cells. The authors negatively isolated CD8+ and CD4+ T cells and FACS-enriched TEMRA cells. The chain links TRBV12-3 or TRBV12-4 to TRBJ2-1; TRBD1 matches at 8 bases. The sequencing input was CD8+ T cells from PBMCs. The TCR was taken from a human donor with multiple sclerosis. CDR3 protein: CASSPDREPYNEQFF. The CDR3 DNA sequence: TGTGCCAGCAGTCCGGACAGGGAGCCCTACAATGAGCAGTTCTTC.